The 20 T cell receptor beta chains given below trace back to one sample, sequenced in a study of control samples from healthy donors and cancer patients. Clones were read by immunoSEQ multiplex PCR, and TCRdb kept only the in-frame ones, dropping some. The sample contains approximately 17,000 clones, 70% to 90% of which appear only once. Specimen: PBMCs. The receptor set was obtained from a man aged 60 to 75 with head and neck cancer.

This chain joins TRBV19 and TRBJ1-1; D remains unclear. The CDR3 consists of 12 residues. V shed 7 bases and J shed 1 base, with 7 bases lying between them. CDR1 and CDR2 from the germline V gene are LNHDA and SQIVND (reference sequence). CDR3 sequence: CASTRRNTEAFF. The CDR3 DNA reads as TGTGCCAGTACCCGGAGGAACACTGAAGCTTTCTTT. The complete variable domain, with remaining parts taken from reference TRBV19 and TRBJ1-1, reads DGGITQSPKYLFRKEGQNVTLSCEQNLNHDAMYWYRQDPGQGLRLIYYSQIVNDFQKGDIAEGYSVSREKKESFPLTVTSAQKNPTAFYLCASTRRNTEAFFGQGTRLTVV.

The V call is TRBV28, the J call TRBJ1-5; 9 nucleotides line up with TRBD1. The germline V gene encodes CDR1 MDHEN and CDR2 SYDVKM. The CDR3 contains 14 residues. V dropped 6 bases and J dropped 6; count of bases not matched to a gene: 6. CDR3 protein: CASRQPGQGQPQHF. For the CDR3, the DNA is TGTGCCAGCAGACAACCGGGACAGGGTCAGCCCCAGCATTTT.

This clone was found once. The chain employs TRBV3-1 (or the pseudogene TRBV3-2) and TRBJ2-7, with 11 bases fitting TRBD2. The germline V gene has CDR1 LGHDT and CDR2 YNNKEL (reference sequence). This CDR3 has 18 amino acids. Trimming at V came to 4 bases and at J to 5 bases, leaving 16 bases not matched to a gene. CDR3 sequence reads: CASSPLAGGPMGKDEQYF. The CDR3 DNA reads as TGTGCCAGCAGCCCCTTAGCGGGGGGGCCGATGGGGAAGGACGAGCAGTACTTC.

The chain uses TRBV21-1 and TRBJ1-1. TRBV21-1 constitutes a pseudogene. There are 8 residues in the CDR3. The CDR3 region is CASSKAFF. As DNA, the CDR3 is TGTGCCAGCAGCAAGGCTTTCTTT.

V usage is TRBV6-6 and J usage is TRBJ1-5; 7 nucleotides align to TRBD1. Germline assignment: CDR1 MNHNY and CDR2 SVGAGI (reference sequence). The ends lost 5 bases at V and 3 bases at J; junction bases unmatched: 13. The length of the CDR3 is 17 residues. For the CDR3, the DNA is TGTGCCAGCAGTCCCGTGGGAGGGGGCGGGACCAATCAGCCCCAGCATTTT. Its protein product is CASSPVGGGGTNQPQHF.

This chain uses TRBV4-2 with TRBJ2-1; no clear D gene. The germline V and J ends were trimmed by 1 base and 0 bases, with 10 bases remaining between them. Germline assignment: CDR1 LGHNA and CDR2 YNFKEQ. This CDR3 contains 16 residues. This CDR3 is CASSQGGSPSYNEQFF. CDR3 DNA: TGTGCCAGCAGCCAAGGGGGATCCCCCTCCTACAATGAGCAGTTCTTC.

This clone was observed a few times. V gene TRBV12-3 or TRBV12-4 combines with J gene TRBJ2-7, with D tentatively TRBD1 (6 bases). The CDR3 runs to 13 residues. The ends were cut back, 5 bases at V and 2 bases at J, with 10 bases in the middle. CDR3 in DNA: TGTGCCAGCAGTCCCACAGGGACCTACGAGCAGTACTTC. This encodes CASSPTGTYEQYF.

The rearrangement links TRBV6-5 to TRBJ1-1, with 8 nucleotides matching TRBD1. After removal of 0 bases from V and 1 base from J, the junction contained 1 base not matched to a gene. The V gene's germline CDR1 is MNHEY and CDR2 SVGAGI. The CDR3 has 15 residues. CDR3 DNA: TGTGCCAGCAGTTACTCGACAGGGGCGAACACTGAAGCTTTCTTT. It is translated as CASSYSTGANTEAFF.

The chain employs TRBV7-2 and TRBJ1-1; possibly TRBD1 for D (5 bases). Germline CDR1 and CDR2: SGHTA and FQGNSA. V was trimmed by 4 bases and J by 3 bases, leaving 9 bases between them. The CDR3 totals 13 residues. CDR3 amino acids: CASSSGFYTEAFF. CDR3 DNA sequence: TGTGCCAGCAGCTCAGGGTTTTACACTGAAGCTTTCTTT.

The chain recombines TRBV2 with TRBJ1-6, with 10 positions matching TRBD1. Germline CDR1 SNHLY, CDR2 FYNNEI. The CDR3 is 17 residues long. V gave up 8 bases and J gave up 3 bases; unmatched junction bases: 10. DNA of the CDR3: TGTGCCAGCGGGGACAGGGGAACATGGGTCTATAATTCACCCCTCCACTTT. Translation gives CASGDRGTWVYNSPLHF.

This chain uses TRBV18 with TRBJ1-5; TRBD1 is a possible D gene (6 bases). Germline CDR1 KGHSH, CDR2 LQKENI. The ends were cut back, 3 bases at V and 0 bases at J, with 12 bases in the middle. There are 16 residues in the CDR3. Here the CDR3 reads CASSPLDSSSNQPQHF. The CDR3 DNA reads TGTGCCAGCTCACCGCTGGACAGTTCTAGCAATCAGCCCCAGCATTTT.

The V gene is TRBV27, the J gene TRBJ1-4; maybe TRBD1 (5 bases). The CDR3 is made up of 15 amino acids. The V gene's germline CDR1 is MNHEY and CDR2 SMNVEV (reference sequence). The V end was cut by 0 bases, the J end by 8 bases, with 13 bases between. DNA of the CDR3: TGTGCCAGCAGTTTATCCGCGGGGGTGTACGAAAAACTGTTTTTT. This translates into CASSLSAGVYEKLFF.

This clone rates as medium-sized. The chain has TRBV3-1 (or the pseudogene TRBV3-2) and TRBJ1-2; perhaps TRBD1 as D (5 bases). Trimming took 4 bases from V and 8 from J, leaving 17 bases between them. The CDR3 contains 14 residues. Germline V lookup: CDR1 LGHDT, CDR2 YNNKEL (reference sequence). The CDR3 loop reads CASSLGLRKEGYTF. The CDR3 DNA is TGTGCCAGCAGCCTGGGACTTCGGAAGGAAGGCTACACCTTC.

V gene TRBV2 combines with J gene TRBJ2-7; 12 bases fit TRBD2. This CDR3 contains 16 residues. Looked up from germline, CDR1 is SNHLY and CDR2 is FYNNEI. The V gene end was trimmed by 8 bases and the J gene end by 3 bases; junction bases not matched to a gene: 11. CDR3 nucleotide sequence: TGTGCCAGCCCCGGCCCGCTAGCGGGGGGGATCTACGAGCAGTACTTC. This gives the protein CASPGPLAGGIYEQYF.

The V call is TRBV12-3 or TRBV12-4, the J call TRBJ2-7; D gene uncertain. CDR3 length equals 13 residues. V was trimmed by 1 base and J by 4 bases, leaving 8 bases between them. This CDR3 is CASSLDRSYEQYF. CDR3 nucleotide sequence: TGTGCCAGCAGTTTAGACAGATCTTACGAGCAGTACTTC.

The chain couples TRBV2 to TRBJ1-4; 7 bases align to TRBD1. This CDR3 is built from 15 residues. Germline CDR1 and CDR2: SNHLY and FYNNEI. With V trimmed by 6 bases and J by 0 bases, 4 bases remained unmatched. The CDR3 here is CASRKGQATNEKLFF. CDR3 nucleotide sequence: TGTGCCAGCAGGAAAGGACAGGCAACTAATGAAAAACTGTTTTTT.

Comments on this clone: Other DNA sequences within the sample encode an identical CDR3. The chain employs TRBV5-5 and TRBJ2-3; TRBD2 agrees at 9 bases. Germline V gene lookup returns CDR1 SGHKS and CDR2 YYEKEE (reference sequence). J gave up 0 bases and V 4 bases, and 9 bases lay outside the gene matches. The CDR3 extends over 17 amino acids. The CDR3 region is CASSRAGGVSSTDTQYF. In nucleotides, the CDR3 is TGTGCCAGCAGCAGGGCGGGGGGGGTTTCCAGCACAGATACGCAGTATTTT.

V usage is TRBV29-1 and J usage is TRBJ1-3, with TRBD1 as a possible D gene (5 bases). The V and J ends lost 5 bases and 2 bases respectively, with 7 bases between them. CDR3 length: 12 residues. Germline V CDR1 and CDR2: SQVTM, ANQGSEA. The CDR3 spells CSVRTTGNTIYF. The CDR3 bases are TGCAGCGTTCGGACAACTGGAAACACCATATATTTT.

The chain recombines TRBV25-1 with TRBJ2-7; D is undetermined. The CDR3 has 13 residues. The germline V gene has CDR1 MGHDK and CDR2 SYGVNS. Trimming took off 4 bases at V and 6 bases at J, with 13 bases between the two ends. The CDR3 reads CASSVSSVGEQYF. The CDR3 bases are TGTGCCAGCAGTGTTTCAAGTGTCGGCGAGCAGTACTTC.

A single count supports this clone. The germline gene is not matched at one end of the junction; a read error may be the cause. V and J are TRBV18 and TRBJ2-5; D tentatively reads TRBD1 or TRBD2 (6 bases each). CDR1 and CDR2 (germline): KGHSH, LQKENI. There are 14 residues in the CDR3. CDR3 DNA sequence: TGTGCCAGCTCCCCACCGGGGGCGCAGGAGACCCAGTACTTC. Translating gives CASSPPGAQETQYF.